The entry that follows covers one T cell receptor beta chain sequence. The junction departs from germline at one end; a sequencing error may be responsible. Germline V gene lookup returns CDR1 SGHRS and CDR2 YFSETQ. CDR3 size: 13 residues. Authors' data handling: Estimation of nucleated cell counts was performed using reference gene primer amplification. The data were produced by immunoSEQ multiplex PCR, yet TCRdb's version contains in-frame clones alone and is incomplete. V and J calls plus clone size are reproduced from that table; the DNA served to infer D and trimming. The table lists about 220,000 clones, around 82% of them singletons. The data stem from a study of blood T cell repertoires in COVID-19. Study information: From the United States, Italy and Spain came samples of acute and convalescent COVID-19. PBMCs, B-cell-depleted T cells, or T cells were the source of the cDNA or gDNA that made up the material.

Sequenced sample: peripheral blood. The V and J genes are TRBV5-1 and TRBJ2-7; D is uncertain. The sequence was collected from a human donor in a cohort sampled during active COVID-19. The CDR3 DNA sequence: TGCGCCACCAGCGTTGAGTTAGCCTACGAGCAGTACTTC. It codes for CATSVELAYEQYF.